Reported below is one TCR beta chain. On ten immunoSEQ deep assay plates, unsorted PBMC DNA was sequenced. Only in-frame clones appear in the TCRdb table, and some are missing; sequencing was by immunoSEQ multiplex PCR. The sample consists of 450,000 to 500,000 clones, roughly 80% of them appearing once. All donors qualified as healthy HIV-negative adults and had experienced no recent acute infections or vaccinations. The CDR3 runs 16 residues. The germline gives CDR1 SGHNT, CDR2 YYREEE (reference sequence). Trimming left V 0 bases short and J 3 bases short, with 13 bases between. This sample is drawn from a study of shared clonotypes between healthy human individuals.

The source is a woman aged 40-49 years in good health. Some clones in this sample may be carry-over from other donors' samples. The chain combines TRBV5-4 with TRBJ2-1; D not certain. The sequencing input was PBMCs. The CDR3 sequence is CASSLGSLTYYNEQFF. CDR3 sequence (DNA): TGTGCCAGCAGCTTGGGGTCCCTAACCTACTACAATGAGCAGTTCTTC.